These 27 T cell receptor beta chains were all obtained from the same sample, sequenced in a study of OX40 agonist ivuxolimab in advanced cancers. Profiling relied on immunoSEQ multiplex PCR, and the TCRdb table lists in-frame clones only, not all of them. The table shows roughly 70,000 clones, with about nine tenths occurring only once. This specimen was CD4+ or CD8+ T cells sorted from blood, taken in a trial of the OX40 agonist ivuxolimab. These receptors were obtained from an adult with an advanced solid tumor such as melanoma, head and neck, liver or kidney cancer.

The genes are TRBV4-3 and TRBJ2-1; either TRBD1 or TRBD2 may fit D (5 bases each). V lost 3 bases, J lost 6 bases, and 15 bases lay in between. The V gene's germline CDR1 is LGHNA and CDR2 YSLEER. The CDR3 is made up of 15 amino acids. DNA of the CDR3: TGCGCCAGCAGCCAGGGACGGTCCCTTTTCAATGAGCAGTTCTTC. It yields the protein CASSQGRSLFNEQFF.

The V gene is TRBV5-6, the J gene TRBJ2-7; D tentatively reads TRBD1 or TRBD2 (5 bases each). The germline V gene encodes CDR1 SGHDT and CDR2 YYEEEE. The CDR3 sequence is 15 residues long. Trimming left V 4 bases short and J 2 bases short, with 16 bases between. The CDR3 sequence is CASSRPGTGPYEQYF. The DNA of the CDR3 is TGTGCCAGCAGCCGTCCCGGGACGGGACCCTACGAGCAGTACTTC.

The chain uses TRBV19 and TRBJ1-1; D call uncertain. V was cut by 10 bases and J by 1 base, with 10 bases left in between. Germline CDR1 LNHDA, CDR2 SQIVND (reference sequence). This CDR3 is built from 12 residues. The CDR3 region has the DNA TGTGCCACTTCTTCTGGGAACACTGAAGCTTTCTTT. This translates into CATSSGNTEAFF. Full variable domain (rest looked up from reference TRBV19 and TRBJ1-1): DGGITQSPKYLFRKEGQNVTLSCEQNLNHDAMYWYRQDPGQGLRLIYYSQIVNDFQKGDIAEGYSVSREKKESFPLTVTSAQKNPTAFYLCATSSGNTEAFFGQGTRLTVV.

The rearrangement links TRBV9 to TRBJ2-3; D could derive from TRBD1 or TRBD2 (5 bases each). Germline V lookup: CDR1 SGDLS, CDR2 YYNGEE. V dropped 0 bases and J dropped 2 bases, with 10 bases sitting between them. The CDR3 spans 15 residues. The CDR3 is CASSVAGTDTDTQYF. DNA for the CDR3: TGTGCCAGCAGCGTAGCAGGGACCGACACAGATACGCAGTATTTT.

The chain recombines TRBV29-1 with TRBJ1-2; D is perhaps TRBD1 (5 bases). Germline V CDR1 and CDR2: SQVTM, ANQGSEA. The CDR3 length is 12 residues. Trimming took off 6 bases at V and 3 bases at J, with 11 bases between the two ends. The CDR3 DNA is TGCAGCGTCTCTAGGGACGACTATGGCTACACCTTC. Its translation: CSVSRDDYGYTF.

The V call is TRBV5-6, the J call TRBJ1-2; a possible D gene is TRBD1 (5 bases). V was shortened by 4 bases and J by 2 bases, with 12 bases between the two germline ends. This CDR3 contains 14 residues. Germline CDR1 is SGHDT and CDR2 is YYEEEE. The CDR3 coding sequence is TGTGCCAGCAGCGGAATGGGACCGAACTATGGCTACACCTTC. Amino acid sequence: CASSGMGPNYGYTF.

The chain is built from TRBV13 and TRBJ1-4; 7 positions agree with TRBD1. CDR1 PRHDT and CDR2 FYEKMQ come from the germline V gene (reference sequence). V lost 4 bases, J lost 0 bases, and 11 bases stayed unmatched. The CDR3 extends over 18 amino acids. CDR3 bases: TGTGCCAGCAGCTCGACCGGGACAGAGATGTCAACTAATGAAAAACTGTTTTTT. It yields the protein CASSSTGTEMSTNEKLFF.

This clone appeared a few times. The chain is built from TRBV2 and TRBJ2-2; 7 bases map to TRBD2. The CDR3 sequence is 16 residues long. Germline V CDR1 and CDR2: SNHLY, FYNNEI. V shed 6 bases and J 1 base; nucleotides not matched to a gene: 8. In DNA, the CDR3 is TGTGCCAGCAGCGCCGTGGGAGGGGAGAACACCGGGGAGCTGTTTTTT. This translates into CASSAVGGENTGELFF.

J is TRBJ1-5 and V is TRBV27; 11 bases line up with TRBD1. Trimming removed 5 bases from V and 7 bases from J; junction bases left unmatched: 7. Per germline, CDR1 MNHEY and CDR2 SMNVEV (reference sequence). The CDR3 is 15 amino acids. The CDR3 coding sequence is TGTGCCAGCAGTAGCGGACAGGGGGCAGGGCAGCCCCAGCATTTT. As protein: CASSSGQGAGQPQHF.

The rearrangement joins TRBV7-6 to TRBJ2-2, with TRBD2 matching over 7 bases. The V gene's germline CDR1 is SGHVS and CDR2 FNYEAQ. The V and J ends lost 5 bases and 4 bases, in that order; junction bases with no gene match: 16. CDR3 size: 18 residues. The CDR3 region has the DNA TGTGCCAGCAGCCCTCCGGTGGGCGGGAGAATCGGCACCGGGGAGCTGTTTTTT. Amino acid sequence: CASSPPVGGRIGTGELFF. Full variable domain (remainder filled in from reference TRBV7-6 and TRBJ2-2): GAGVSQSPRYKVTKRGQDVALRCDPISGHVSLYWYRQALGQGPEFLTYFNYEAQQDKSGLPNDRFSAERPEGSISTLTIQRTEQRDSAMYRCASSPPVGGRIGTGELFFGEGSRLTVL.

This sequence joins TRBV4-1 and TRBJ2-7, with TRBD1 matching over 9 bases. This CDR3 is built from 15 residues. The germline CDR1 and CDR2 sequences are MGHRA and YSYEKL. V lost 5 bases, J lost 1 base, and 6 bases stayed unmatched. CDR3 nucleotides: TGCGCCAGCAGCGTTCCGGGACAGGGTTCCTACGAGCAGTACTTC. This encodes CASSVPGQGSYEQYF.

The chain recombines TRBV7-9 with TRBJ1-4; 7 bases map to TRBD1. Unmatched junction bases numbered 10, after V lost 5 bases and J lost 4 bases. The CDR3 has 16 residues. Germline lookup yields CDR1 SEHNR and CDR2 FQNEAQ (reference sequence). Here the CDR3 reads CASSHIGQADNEKLFF. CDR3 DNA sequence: TGTGCCAGCAGCCATATAGGACAGGCCGATAATGAAAAACTGTTTTTT.

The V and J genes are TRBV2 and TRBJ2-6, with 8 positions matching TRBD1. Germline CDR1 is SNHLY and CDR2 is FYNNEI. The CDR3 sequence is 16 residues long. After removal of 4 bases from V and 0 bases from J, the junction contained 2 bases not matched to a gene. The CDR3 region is CASSGTGSSGANVLTF. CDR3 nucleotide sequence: TGTGCCAGCAGTGGGACAGGGAGCTCTGGGGCCAACGTCCTGACTTTC.

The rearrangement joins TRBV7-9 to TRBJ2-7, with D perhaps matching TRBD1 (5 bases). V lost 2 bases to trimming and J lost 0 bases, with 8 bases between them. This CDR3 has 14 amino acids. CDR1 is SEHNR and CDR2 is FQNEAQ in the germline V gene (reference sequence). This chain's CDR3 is CASSLSGSSYEQYF. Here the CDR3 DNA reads TGTGCCAGCAGCTTATCAGGGTCCTCCTACGAGCAGTACTTC.

The CDR3 DNA sequence: TGTGCCAGCAGCTTATGGGGTAGCGGGAGGGGCTCTGGGGCCAACGTCCTGACTTTC. Translated: CASSLWGSGRGSGANVLTF. The V and J genes are TRBV13 and TRBJ2-6; 11 bases fit TRBD2. This CDR3 has 19 residues. Trimming removed 2 bases from V and 0 bases from J; junction bases left unmatched: 6. In germline, CDR1 is PRHDT, CDR2 FYEKMQ (reference sequence).

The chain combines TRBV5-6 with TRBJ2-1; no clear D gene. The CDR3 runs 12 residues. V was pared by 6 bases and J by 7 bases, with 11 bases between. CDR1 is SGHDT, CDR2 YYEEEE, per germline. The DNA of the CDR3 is TGTGCCAGCAACTTAACTGGGAATGAGCAGTTCTTC. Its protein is CASNLTGNEQFF. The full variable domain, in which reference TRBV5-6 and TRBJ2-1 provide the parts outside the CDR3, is DAGVTQSPTHLIKTRGQQVTLRCSPKSGHDTVSWYQQALGQGPQFIFQYYEEEERQRGNFPDRFSGHQFPNYSSELNVNALLLGDSALYLCASNLTGNEQFFGPGTRLTVL.

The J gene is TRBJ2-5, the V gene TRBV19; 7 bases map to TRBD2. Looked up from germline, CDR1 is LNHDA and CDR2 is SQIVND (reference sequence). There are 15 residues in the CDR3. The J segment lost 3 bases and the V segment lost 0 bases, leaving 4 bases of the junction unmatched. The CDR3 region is CASSIDLGLEETQYF. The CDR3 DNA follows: TGTGCCAGTAGTATAGATCTAGGACTAGAAGAGACCCAGTACTTC.

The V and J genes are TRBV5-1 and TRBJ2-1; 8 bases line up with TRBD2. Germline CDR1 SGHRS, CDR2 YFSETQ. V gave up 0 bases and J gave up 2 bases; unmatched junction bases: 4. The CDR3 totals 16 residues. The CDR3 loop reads CASSLGLAGPYNEQFF. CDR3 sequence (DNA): TGCGCCAGCAGCTTGGGGCTAGCGGGCCCCTACAATGAGCAGTTCTTC.

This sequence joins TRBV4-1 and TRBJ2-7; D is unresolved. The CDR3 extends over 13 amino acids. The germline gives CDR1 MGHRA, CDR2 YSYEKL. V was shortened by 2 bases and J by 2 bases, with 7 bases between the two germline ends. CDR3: CASSQYRTYEQYF. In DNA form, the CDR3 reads TGCGCCAGCAGCCAATACAGAACCTACGAGCAGTACTTC.

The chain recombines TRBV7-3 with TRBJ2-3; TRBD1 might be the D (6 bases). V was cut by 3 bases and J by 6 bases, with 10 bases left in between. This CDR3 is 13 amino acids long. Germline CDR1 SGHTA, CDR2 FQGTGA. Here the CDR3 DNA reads TGTGCCAGCAGCTTTCCCACAGGGGATACGCAGTATTTT. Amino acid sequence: CASSFPTGDTQYF.

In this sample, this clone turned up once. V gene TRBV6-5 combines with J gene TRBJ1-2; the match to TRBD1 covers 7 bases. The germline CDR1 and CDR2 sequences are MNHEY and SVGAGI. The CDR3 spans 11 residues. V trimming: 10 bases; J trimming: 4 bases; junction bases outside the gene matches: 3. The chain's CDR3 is CATYRGYGYTF. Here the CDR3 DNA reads TGTGCCACCTACAGGGGCTATGGCTACACCTTC.

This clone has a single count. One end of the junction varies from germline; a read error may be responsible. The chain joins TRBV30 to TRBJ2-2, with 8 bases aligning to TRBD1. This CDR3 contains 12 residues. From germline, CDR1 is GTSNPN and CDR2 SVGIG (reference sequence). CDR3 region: CSGTGSTGELFF. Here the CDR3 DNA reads TGCTCCGGGACAGGATCCACCGGGGAGCTGTTTTTT.

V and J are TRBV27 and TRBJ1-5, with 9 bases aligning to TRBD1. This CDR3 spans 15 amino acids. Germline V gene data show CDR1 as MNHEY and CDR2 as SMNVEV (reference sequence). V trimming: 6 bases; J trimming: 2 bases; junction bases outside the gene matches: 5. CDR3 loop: CASSQTGGGNQPQHF. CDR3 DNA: TGTGCCAGCAGCCAGACAGGGGGAGGCAATCAGCCCCAGCATTTT.

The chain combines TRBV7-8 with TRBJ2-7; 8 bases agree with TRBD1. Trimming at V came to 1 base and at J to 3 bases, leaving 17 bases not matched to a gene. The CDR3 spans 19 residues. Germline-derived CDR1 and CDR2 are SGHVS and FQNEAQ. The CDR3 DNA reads TGTGCCAGCAGCTTAGTCCCTCTGGACAGGGCGGATGGGAACTACGAGCAGTACTTC. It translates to CASSLVPLDRADGNYEQYF.

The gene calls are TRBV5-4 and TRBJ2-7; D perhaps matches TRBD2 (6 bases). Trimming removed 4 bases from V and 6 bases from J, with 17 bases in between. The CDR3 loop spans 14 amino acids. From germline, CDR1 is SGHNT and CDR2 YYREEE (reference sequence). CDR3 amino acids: CASSNRDFASEQYF. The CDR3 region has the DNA TGTGCCAGCAGCAACCGGGACTTCGCTTCCGAGCAGTACTTC.

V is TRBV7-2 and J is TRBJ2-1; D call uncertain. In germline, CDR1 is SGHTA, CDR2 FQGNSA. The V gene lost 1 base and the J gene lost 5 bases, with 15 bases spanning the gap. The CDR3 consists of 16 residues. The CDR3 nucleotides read TGTGCCAGCAGCTTAGAGGTTTATCAGAGGAACAATGAGCAGTTCTTC. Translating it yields CASSLEVYQRNNEQFF.

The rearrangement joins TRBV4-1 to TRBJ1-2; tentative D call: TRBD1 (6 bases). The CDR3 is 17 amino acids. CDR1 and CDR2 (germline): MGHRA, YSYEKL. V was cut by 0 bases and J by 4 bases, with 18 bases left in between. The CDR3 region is CASSQDEGQRRLYGYTF. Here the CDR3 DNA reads TGCGCCAGCAGCCAAGATGAAGGACAGCGCCGACTCTATGGCTACACCTTC.